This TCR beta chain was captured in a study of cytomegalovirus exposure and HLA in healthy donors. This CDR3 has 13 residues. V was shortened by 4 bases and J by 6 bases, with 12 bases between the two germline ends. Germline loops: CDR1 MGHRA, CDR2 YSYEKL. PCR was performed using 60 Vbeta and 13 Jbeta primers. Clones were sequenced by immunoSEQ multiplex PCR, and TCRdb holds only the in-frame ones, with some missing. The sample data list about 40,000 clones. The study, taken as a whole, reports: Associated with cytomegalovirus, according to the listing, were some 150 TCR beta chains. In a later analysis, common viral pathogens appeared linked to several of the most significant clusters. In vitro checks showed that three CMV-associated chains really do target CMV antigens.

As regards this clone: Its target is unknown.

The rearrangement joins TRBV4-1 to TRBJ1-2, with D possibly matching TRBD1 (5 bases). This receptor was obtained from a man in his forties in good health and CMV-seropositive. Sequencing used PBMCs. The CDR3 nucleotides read TGCGCCAGCAGCCTACGGGGGAAGGATGGCTACACCTTC. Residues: CASSLRGKDGYTF.